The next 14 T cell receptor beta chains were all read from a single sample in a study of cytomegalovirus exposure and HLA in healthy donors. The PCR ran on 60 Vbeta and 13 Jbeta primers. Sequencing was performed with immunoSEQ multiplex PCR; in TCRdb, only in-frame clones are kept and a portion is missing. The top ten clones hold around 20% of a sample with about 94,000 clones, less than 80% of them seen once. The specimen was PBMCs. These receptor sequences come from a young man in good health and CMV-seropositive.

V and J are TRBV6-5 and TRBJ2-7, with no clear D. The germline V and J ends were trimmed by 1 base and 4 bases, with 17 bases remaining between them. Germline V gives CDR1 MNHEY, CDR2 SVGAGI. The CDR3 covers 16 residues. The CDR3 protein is CASSYFSGSGPYEQYF. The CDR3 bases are TGTGCCAGCAGTTACTTCAGTGGTTCGGGTCCTTACGAGCAGTACTTC.

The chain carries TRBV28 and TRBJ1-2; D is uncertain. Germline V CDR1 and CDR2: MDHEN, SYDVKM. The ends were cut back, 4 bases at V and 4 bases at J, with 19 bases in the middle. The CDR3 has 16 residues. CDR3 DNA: TGTGCCAGCAGTTCCCAAGGAACAGACCTTTTCTATGGCTACACCTTC. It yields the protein CASSSQGTDLFYGYTF.

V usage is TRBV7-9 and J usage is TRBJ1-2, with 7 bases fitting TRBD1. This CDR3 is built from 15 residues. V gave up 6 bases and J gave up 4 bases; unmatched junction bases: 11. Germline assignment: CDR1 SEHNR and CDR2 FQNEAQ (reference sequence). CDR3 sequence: CASSADRGTAYGYTF. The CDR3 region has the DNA TGTGCCAGCAGTGCCGATAGAGGGACAGCCTATGGCTACACCTTC.

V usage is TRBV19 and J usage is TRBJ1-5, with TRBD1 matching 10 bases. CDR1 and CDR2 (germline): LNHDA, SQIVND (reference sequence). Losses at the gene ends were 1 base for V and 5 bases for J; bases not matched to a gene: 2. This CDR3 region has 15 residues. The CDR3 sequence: CASSIGTGGHQPQHF. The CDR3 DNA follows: TGTGCCAGTAGTATAGGGACAGGGGGTCATCAGCCCCAGCATTTT.

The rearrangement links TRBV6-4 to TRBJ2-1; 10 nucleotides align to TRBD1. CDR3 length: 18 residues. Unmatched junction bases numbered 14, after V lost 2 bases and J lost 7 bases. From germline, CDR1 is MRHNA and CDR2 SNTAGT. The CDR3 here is CASSDTYLGQGEMNEQFF. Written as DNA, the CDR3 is TGTGCCAGCAGTGACACTTACCTAGGACAGGGGGAGATGAATGAGCAGTTCTTC.

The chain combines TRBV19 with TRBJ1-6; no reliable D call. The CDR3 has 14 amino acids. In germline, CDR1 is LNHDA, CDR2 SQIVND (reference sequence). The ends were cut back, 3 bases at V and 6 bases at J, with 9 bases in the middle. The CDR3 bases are TGTGCCAGTAGTATCTCGCCAGTTAATTCACCCCTCCACTTT. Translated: CASSISPVNSPLHF.

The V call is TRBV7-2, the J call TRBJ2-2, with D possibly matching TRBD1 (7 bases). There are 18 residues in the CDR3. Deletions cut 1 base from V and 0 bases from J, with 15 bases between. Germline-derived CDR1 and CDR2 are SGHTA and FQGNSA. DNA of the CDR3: TGTGCCAGCAGCTTAGGTGGAGGGGGCACCGCGAACACCGGGGAGCTGTTTTTT. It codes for CASSLGGGGTANTGELFF.

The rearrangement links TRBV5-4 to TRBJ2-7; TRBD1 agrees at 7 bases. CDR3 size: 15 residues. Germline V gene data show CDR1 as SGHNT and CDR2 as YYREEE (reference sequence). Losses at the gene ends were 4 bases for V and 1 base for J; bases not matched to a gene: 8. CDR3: CASSPGQAASYEQYF. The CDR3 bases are TGTGCCAGCAGCCCTGGACAGGCGGCATCCTACGAGCAGTACTTC.

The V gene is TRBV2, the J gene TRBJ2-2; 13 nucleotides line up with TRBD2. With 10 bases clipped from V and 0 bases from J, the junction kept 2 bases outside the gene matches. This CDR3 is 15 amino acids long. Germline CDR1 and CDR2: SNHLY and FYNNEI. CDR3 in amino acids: CATGLAGANTGELFF. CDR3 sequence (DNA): TGTGCCACCGGACTAGCGGGGGCGAACACCGGGGAGCTGTTTTTT.

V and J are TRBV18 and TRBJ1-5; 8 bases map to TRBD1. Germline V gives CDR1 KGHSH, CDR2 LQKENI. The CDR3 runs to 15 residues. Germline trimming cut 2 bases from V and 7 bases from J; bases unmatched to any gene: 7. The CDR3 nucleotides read TGTGCCAGCTCACCAGTTGGACAGGGAGGCCAGCCCCAGCATTTT. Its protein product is CASSPVGQGGQPQHF.

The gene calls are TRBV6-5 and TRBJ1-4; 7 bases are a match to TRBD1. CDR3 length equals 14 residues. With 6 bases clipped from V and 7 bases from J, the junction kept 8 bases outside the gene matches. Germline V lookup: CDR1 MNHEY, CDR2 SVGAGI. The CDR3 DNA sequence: TGTGCCAGCAGCTCAGGGGGTTTGGCTGAAAAACTGTTTTTT. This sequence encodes CASSSGGLAEKLFF.

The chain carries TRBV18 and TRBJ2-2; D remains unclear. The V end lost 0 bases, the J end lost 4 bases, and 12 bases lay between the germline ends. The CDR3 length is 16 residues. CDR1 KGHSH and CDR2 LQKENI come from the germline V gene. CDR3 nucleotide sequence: TGTGCCAGCTCACCACCGGCAGGCCCGAGCACCGGGGAGCTGTTTTTT. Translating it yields CASSPPAGPSTGELFF.

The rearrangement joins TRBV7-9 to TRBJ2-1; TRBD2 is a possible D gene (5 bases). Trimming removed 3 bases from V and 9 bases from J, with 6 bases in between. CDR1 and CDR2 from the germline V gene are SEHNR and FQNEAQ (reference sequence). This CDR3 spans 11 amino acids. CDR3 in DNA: TGTGCCAGCAGCTTGGGGAGTGAGCAGTTCTTC. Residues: CASSLGSEQFF.

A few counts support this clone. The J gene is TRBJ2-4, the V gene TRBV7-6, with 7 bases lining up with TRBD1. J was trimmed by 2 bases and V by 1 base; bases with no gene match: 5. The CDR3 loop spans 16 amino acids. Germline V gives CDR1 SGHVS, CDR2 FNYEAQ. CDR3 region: CASSLVGGRSKNIQYF. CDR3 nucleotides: TGTGCCAGCAGCTTAGTAGGGGGCCGGTCCAAAAACATTCAGTACTTC.